These 6 T cell receptor beta chains came from one sample sequenced in a study of cytomegalovirus exposure and HLA in healthy donors. The assay was immunoSEQ multiplex PCR, and TCRdb's table has in-frame clones only and misses some. The sample consists of around 190,000 clones, more than 70% of them appearing once. Sequenced material: PBMCs. These receptors all come from a woman younger than 30 in good health and CMV-seronegative.

The rearrangement links TRBV27 to TRBJ2-4; 8 bases align to TRBD2. The CDR3 extends over 20 amino acids. The V segment lost 5 bases and the J segment 0 bases; nucleotides outside the gene matches: 18. Germline-derived CDR1 and CDR2 are MNHEY and SMNVEV (reference sequence). The CDR3 sequence is CASSPREGPRKDLAKNIQYF. The CDR3 nucleotides are TGTGCCAGCAGTCCCCGGGAGGGACCCAGGAAGGACCTAGCCAAAAACATTCAGTACTTC.

The chain recombines TRBV19 with TRBJ2-7; tentatively, D is TRBD1 (5 bases). The CDR3 sequence is 13 residues long. Germline-derived CDR1 and CDR2 are LNHDA and SQIVND (reference sequence). The V end lost 0 bases, the J end lost 3 bases, and 6 bases lay between the germline ends. The CDR3, as DNA: TGTGCCAGTAGTATAGAACAGGACTACGAGCAGTACTTC. It is translated as CASSIEQDYEQYF.

This chain links TRBV7-2 with TRBJ2-3; 10 bases are shared with TRBD2. After removal of 6 bases from V and 4 bases from J, the junction contained 10 bases not matched to a gene. CDR1 and CDR2 from the germline V gene are SGHTA and FQGNSA. The CDR3 is 16 amino acids. The DNA of the CDR3 is TGTGCCAGCAGGAACGGGCTAGCGGGAGTGTCAGATACGCAGTATTTT. Protein: CASRNGLAGVSDTQYF.

The chain has TRBV15 and TRBJ1-5; D gene ambiguous. The germline gives CDR1 LNHNV, CDR2 YYDKDF (reference sequence). V was clipped by 0 bases and J by 4 bases, with 7 bases between them. The CDR3 loop spans 14 amino acids. The CDR3 reads CATSRDSSNQPQHF. In DNA, the CDR3 is TGTGCCACCAGCAGAGACAGTTCAAATCAGCCCCAGCATTTT. The variable domain in full, with the rest retrieved from reference TRBV15 and TRBJ1-5, is DAMVIQNPRYQVTQFGKPVTLSCSQTLNHNVMYWYQQKSSQAPKLLFHYYDKDFNNEADTPDNFQSRRPNTSFCFLDIRSPGLGDTAMYLCATSRDSSNQPQHFGDGTRLSIL.

The V gene is TRBV25-1, the J gene TRBJ2-7; D call uncertain. The CDR3 spans 13 residues. Trimming took 4 bases from V and 3 from J, leaving 10 bases between them. CDR1 is MGHDK and CDR2 is SYGVNS in the germline V gene. CDR3: CASSARNYYEQYF. CDR3 DNA: TGTGCCAGCAGTGCTAGGAACTACTACGAGCAGTACTTC.

The V gene is TRBV27, the J gene TRBJ1-1, with D tentatively TRBD1 (5 bases). Germline V gives CDR1 MNHEY, CDR2 SMNVEV (reference sequence). V lost 3 bases and J lost 5, with 13 bases in between. The CDR3 consists of 14 residues. The chain's CDR3 is CASSFGGPETEAFF. Written as DNA, the CDR3 is TGTGCCAGCAGTTTCGGGGGTCCTGAGACTGAAGCTTTCTTT.